This note documents a single T cell receptor beta chain sequence. This sample was taken from a study of blood T cell repertoires in COVID-19. Study at large: Whether acute or convalescent, the COVID-19 samples came from the United States, Italy and Spain. Sample material is recorded as cDNA or gDNA derived from T cells, B-cell-depleted T cells, or PBMCs.

Germline values: CDR1 SEHNR, CDR2 FQNEAQ (reference sequence). The CDR3 length is 15 residues. Trimming cost V 0 bases and J 1 base, with 9 bases left between them. Authors' processing steps: Nucleated cell counts were estimated from reference gene primer amplification. Sequenced by immunoSEQ multiplex PCR; TCRdb stores in-frame clones only, minus some. Clone size and V and J calls were adopted from that table, with D and trimming inferred from the DNA. The sample includes approximately 110,000 clones, roughly two thirds of them seen just once. Input material: peripheral blood. The chain uses TRBV7-9 and TRBJ2-5; the D gene is possibly TRBD1 (6 bases). The receptor comes from a man older than 75 with acute or convalescent COVID-19. CDR3 sequence (DNA): TGTGCCAGCAGCTTAGCGCTCAGGGGCCAAGAGACCCAGTACTTC. Translation: CASSLALRGQETQYF.